These 15 T cell receptor beta chains originate from one sample sequenced in a study of post-analysis software for immune sequencing data. Study-level findings and limits: Patients showed TRBV5-6, TRBV5-1 and TRBV20-1 among a handful of TRBV segments more frequent than in controls.

The TCR beta cDNA libraries contained unique molecular identifiers. TCRdb independently ran MiXCR on the PCR reads; one entry per CDR3 protein. The data show around 400,000 distinct CDR3 sequences, around 37% seen once. Their target antigens are unknown. Specimen: blood. These receptor sequences come from a girl aged 5-17 years with multiple sclerosis.

This clonotype appeared once. The CDR3 sequence is CSARAETSNTGELFF. Written as DNA, the CDR3 is TGCAGTGCTAGAGCGGAGACCTCGAACACCGGGGAGCTGTTTTTT. V usage is TRBV20-1 and J usage is TRBJ2-2; D is unclear. CDR3 length equals 15 residues. Germline V gives CDR1 DFQATT, CDR2 SNEGSKA (reference sequence). With 1 base removed from V and 0 bases from J, the gap between germline ends came to 9 bases.

The chain uses TRBV30 and TRBJ1-6; the D gene is possibly TRBD1 (5 bases). CDR3 size: 12 residues. Per the germline V gene, CDR1 is GTSNPN and CDR2 is SVGIG (reference sequence). V lost 5 bases, J lost 7 bases, and 9 bases lay in between. Here the CDR3 reads CAWGDLNSPLHF. The CDR3 DNA reads TGTGCCTGGGGGGACCTCAATTCACCCCTCCACTTT.

This clonotype was detected a few times. This chain joins TRBV7-3 and TRBJ2-2; 9 bases map to TRBD1. Unmatched junction bases numbered 7, after V lost 1 base and J lost 7 bases. The CDR3 has 16 residues. Germline CDR1 is SGHTA and CDR2 is FQGTGA. The CDR3 reads CASSLNPGTGFGELFF. The CDR3, as DNA: TGTGCCAGCAGCTTAAACCCAGGGACAGGGTTCGGGGAGCTGTTTTTT.

The chain employs TRBV6-5 and TRBJ1-1; a weak D match, TRBD1 (6 bases). Trimming shortened V by 6 bases and J by 11 bases, and 19 bases separated the two germline ends. The CDR3 is made up of 13 amino acids. CDR1 is MNHEY, CDR2 SVGAGI, per germline. CDR3 bases: TGTGCCAGCAGCTCCCTTACAGGGCTAGAGGCTTTCTTT. The encoded protein is CASSSLTGLEAFF.

This clonotype was observed a handful of times. The genes are TRBV4-2 and TRBJ2-7; D might be TRBD1 (6 bases). V was cut by 0 bases and J by 4 bases, with 13 bases left in between. The CDR3 covers 15 residues. Germline V lookup: CDR1 LGHNA, CDR2 YNFKEQ. DNA for the CDR3: TGTGCCAGCAGCCAAGACCCACAGGGATTATACGAGCAGTACTTC. This codes for CASSQDPQGLYEQYF.

This clonotype was recorded many times. The genes are TRBV6-5 and TRBJ1-5; D is unclear. The CDR3 covers 13 residues. V lost 0 bases to trimming and J lost 4 bases, with 4 bases between them. Germline values: CDR1 MNHEY, CDR2 SVGAGI. Here the CDR3 reads CASSYSSNQPQHF. The CDR3 region has the DNA TGTGCCAGCAGTTACTCTTCGAATCAGCCCCAGCATTTT.

The rearrangement links TRBV7-9 to TRBJ2-5, with 10 bases fitting TRBD1. The last part of the DNA fits TRBJ2-7 better; the J call may be wrong. The CDR3 is 15 amino acids. Per germline, CDR1 SEHNR and CDR2 FQNEAQ (reference sequence). CDR3 residues: CASSSRGTGVFEQYF. As DNA, the CDR3 is TGTGCCAGCAGCTCCCGCGGGACAGGGGTTTTCGAGCAGTACTTC.

This clonotype was seen a few times. The J gene is TRBJ1-1, the V gene TRBV11-2; D is ambiguous. The CDR3 loop spans 13 amino acids. V was trimmed by 5 bases and J by 3 bases, leaving 10 bases between them. Germline V CDR1 and CDR2: SGHAT, FQNNGV. The CDR3 is CASSPGVHTEAFF. In DNA form, the CDR3 reads TGTGCCAGCAGCCCCGGGGTCCACACTGAAGCTTTCTTT.

The chain joins TRBV29-1 to TRBJ2-7, with TRBD1 identical over 7 bases. In germline, CDR1 is SQVTM, CDR2 ANQGSEA. The CDR3 runs 12 residues. Germline trimming cut 2 bases from V and 6 bases from J; bases unmatched to any gene: 4. The CDR3 reads CSVETQGSEQYF. DNA of the CDR3: TGCAGCGTTGAAACACAGGGGAGCGAGCAGTACTTC.

This clonotype was recorded a few times. The chain combines TRBV5-1 with TRBJ1-5, with a tentative D call TRBD1 (5 bases). This CDR3 region has 15 residues. V was trimmed by 4 bases and J by 0 bases, leaving 11 bases between them. CDR1 is SGHRS, CDR2 YFSETQ, per germline. CDR3 loop: CASSPGDLSNQPQHF. The CDR3 DNA reads as TGCGCCAGCAGCCCGGGGGACCTTAGCAATCAGCCCCAGCATTTT.

The chain is built from TRBV29-1 and TRBJ1-1, with a possible D match to TRBD1 (5 bases). V shed 7 bases and J shed 3 bases, with 15 bases lying between them. Germline V gene data show CDR1 as SQVTM and CDR2 as ANQGSEA. The CDR3 is made up of 13 amino acids. CDR3 sequence reads: CSARDGGDTEAFF. CDR3 nucleotide sequence: TGCAGCGCCCGGGACGGGGGAGACACTGAAGCTTTCTTT.

The chain links TRBV4-1 to TRBJ1-2, with a possible D match to TRBD1 (5 bases). The CDR3 sequence is 13 residues long. Trimming removed 1 base from V and 8 bases from J, with 11 bases in between. Germline-derived CDR1 and CDR2 are MGHRA and YSYEKL. DNA for the CDR3: TGCGCCAGCAGCCAAGGGGGCCCTCCGGGCTACACCTTC. Its translation is CASSQGGPPGYTF.

This clonotype has more than one count but fewer than ten. The chain carries TRBV4-3 and TRBJ1-4; TRBD1 matches at 8 bases. The germline V gene encodes CDR1 LGHNA and CDR2 YSLEER. The J segment lost 5 bases and the V segment lost 3 bases, leaving 17 bases of the junction unmatched. CDR3 length equals 19 residues. CDR3 nucleotide sequence: TGCGCCAGCAGCCATACCAGGGGGGACAGGCCTGGGGAGAATGAAAAACTGTTTTTT. It specifies CASSHTRGDRPGENEKLFF.

The rearrangement links TRBV7-2 to TRBJ2-7; D uncertain. Germline lookup yields CDR1 SGHTA and CDR2 FQGNSA. Trimming removed 1 base at V and 3 bases at J, with 10 bases between. There are 14 residues in the CDR3. The CDR3 spells CASSLEAANYEQYF. Written as DNA, the CDR3 is TGTGCCAGCAGCTTAGAGGCAGCAAACTACGAGCAGTACTTC.

About this clonotype: At one end the junction does not follow the germline gene, possibly because of a read error. The chain couples TRBV9 to TRBJ2-2, with D unclear. Germline CDR1 is SGDLS and CDR2 is YYNGEE. This CDR3 is built from 14 residues. CDR3 nucleotide sequence: TGTGCCAGCAGCGCGTCAGCGAACACCGAGGAGCTGTTTTTT. Translation gives CASSASANTEELFF. The variable domain in full, with the rest retrieved from reference TRBV9 and TRBJ2-2, is DSGVTQTPKHLITATGQRVTLRCSPRSGDLSVYWYQQSLDQGLQFLIQYYNGEERAKGNILERFSAQQFPDLHSELNLSSLELGDSALYFCASSASANTEELFFGEGSRLTVL.